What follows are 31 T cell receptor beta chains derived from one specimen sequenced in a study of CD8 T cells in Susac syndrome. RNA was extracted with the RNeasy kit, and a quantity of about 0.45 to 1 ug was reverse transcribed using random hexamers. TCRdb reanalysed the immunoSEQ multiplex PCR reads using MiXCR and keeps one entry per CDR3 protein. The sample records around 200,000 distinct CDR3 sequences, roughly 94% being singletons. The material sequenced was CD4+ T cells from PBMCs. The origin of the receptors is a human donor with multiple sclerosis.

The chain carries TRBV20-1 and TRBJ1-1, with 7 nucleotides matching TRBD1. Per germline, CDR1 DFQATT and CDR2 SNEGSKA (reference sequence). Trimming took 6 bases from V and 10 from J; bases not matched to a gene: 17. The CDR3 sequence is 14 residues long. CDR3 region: CSADRGTVGSAAFF. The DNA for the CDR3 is TGCAGTGCCGACCGGGGGACAGTGGGCTCTGCAGCTTTCTTT.

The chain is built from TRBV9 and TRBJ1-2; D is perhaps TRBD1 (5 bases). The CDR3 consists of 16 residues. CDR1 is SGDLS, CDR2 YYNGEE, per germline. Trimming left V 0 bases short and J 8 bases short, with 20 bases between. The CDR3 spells CASSVALGGSMYGYTF. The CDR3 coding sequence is TGTGCCAGCAGCGTAGCTCTCGGGGGGTCGATGTACGGCTACACCTTC.

The DNA of the CDR3 is TGCGCCAGCAGCCGAGATGGTCGGGCCCGAGAAGCTGAAGCTTTCTTT. It codes for CASSRDGRAREAEAFF. This chain joins TRBV4-1 and TRBJ1-1, with unresolved D. Trimming stripped 4 bases from V and 6 bases from J, with 21 bases between. The CDR3 spans 16 residues. From germline, CDR1 is MGHRA and CDR2 YSYEKL.

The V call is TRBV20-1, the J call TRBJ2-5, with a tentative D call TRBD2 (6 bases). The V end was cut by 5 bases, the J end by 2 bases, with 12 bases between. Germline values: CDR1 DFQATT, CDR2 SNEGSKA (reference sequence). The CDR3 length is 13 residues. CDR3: CSARFSGQETQYF. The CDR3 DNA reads TGCAGTGCTCGGTTTAGCGGTCAAGAGACCCAGTACTTC.

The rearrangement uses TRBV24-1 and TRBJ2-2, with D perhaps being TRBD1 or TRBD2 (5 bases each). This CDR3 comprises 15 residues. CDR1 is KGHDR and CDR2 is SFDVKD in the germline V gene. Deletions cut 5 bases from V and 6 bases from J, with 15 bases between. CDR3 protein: CATSANQGEAGELFF. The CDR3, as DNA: TGTGCCACCAGTGCGAATCAGGGAGAAGCCGGGGAGCTGTTTTTT.

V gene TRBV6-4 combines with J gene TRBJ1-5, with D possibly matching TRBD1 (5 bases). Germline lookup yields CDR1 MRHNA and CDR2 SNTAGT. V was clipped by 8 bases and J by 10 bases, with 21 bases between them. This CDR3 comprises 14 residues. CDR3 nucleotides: TGTGCCAGCGAGGGACCGCCGCTGAGGGGCCCCCAGCATTTT. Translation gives CASEGPPLRGPQHF.

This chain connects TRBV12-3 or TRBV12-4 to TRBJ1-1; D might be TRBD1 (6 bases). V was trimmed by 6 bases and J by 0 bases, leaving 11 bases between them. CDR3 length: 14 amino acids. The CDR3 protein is CASSPDSMNTEAFF. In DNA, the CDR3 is TGTGCCAGCAGCCCGGACAGTATGAACACTGAAGCTTTCTTT.

The CDR3 protein is CASRRGAGLGNQPQHF. The CDR3 nucleotides read TGTGCCAGCAGGCGCGGGGCGGGGCTAGGCAATCAGCCCCAGCATTTT. This chain joins TRBV12-3 or TRBV12-4 and TRBJ1-5; a weak D match, TRBD1 (5 bases). Trimming stripped 6 bases from V and 2 bases from J, with 17 bases between. This CDR3 contains 16 residues.

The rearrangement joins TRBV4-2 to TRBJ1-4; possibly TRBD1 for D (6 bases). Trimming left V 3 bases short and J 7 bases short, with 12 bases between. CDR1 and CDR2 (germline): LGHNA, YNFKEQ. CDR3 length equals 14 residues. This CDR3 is CASSQPGAGEKLFF. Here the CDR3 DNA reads TGTGCCAGCAGCCAGCCAGGGGCCGGTGAAAAACTGTTTTTT.

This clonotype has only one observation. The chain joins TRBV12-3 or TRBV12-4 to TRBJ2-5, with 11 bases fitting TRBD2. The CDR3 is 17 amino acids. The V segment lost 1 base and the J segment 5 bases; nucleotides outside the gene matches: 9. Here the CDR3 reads CASSLVGTSGGGETQYF. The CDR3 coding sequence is TGTGCCAGCAGTTTAGTTGGGACTAGCGGAGGAGGGGAGACCCAGTACTTC.

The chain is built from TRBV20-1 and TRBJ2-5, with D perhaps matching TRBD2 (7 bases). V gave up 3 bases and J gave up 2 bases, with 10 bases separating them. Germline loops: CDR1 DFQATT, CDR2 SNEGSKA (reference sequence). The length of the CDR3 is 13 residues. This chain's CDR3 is CSARRGPQETQYF. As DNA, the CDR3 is TGCAGTGCTAGGCGGGGGCCACAAGAGACCCAGTACTTC.

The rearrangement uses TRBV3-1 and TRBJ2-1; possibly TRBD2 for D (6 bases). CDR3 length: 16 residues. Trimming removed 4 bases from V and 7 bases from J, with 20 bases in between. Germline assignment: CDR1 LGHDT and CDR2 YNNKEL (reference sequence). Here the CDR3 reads CASSRIPEGIVNEQFF. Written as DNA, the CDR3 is TGTGCCAGCAGCCGGATTCCGGAGGGTATCGTTAATGAGCAGTTCTTC.

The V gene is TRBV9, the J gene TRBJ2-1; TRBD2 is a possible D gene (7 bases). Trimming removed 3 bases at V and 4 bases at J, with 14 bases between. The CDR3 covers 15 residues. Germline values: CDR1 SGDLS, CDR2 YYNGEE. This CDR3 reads CASSGDGGPYNEQFF. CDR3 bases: TGTGCCAGCAGCGGGGACGGGGGGCCTTACAATGAGCAGTTCTTC. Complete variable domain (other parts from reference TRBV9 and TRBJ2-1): DSGVTQTPKHLITATGQRVTLRCSPRSGDLSVYWYQQSLDQGLQFLIQYYNGEERAKGNILERFSAQQFPDLHSELNLSSLELGDSALYFCASSGDGGPYNEQFFGPGTRLTVL.

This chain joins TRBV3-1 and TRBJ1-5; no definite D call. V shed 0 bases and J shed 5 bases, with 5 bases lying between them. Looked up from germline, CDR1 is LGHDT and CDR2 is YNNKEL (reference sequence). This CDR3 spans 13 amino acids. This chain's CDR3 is CASSQDRYQPQHF. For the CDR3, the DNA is TGTGCCAGCAGCCAAGATCGGTATCAGCCCCAGCATTTT.

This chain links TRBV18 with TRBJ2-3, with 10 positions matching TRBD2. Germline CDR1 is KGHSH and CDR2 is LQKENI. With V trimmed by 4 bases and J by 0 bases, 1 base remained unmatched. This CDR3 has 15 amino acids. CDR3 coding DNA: TGTGCCAGCTCACTGGGACTAGCGAGCACAGATACGCAGTATTTT. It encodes CASSLGLASTDTQYF.

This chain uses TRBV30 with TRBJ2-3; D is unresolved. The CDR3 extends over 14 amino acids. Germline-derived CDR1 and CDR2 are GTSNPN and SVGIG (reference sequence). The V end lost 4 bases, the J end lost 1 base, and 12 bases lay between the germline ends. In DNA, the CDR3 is TGTGCCTGGATTATGCGCCGGGGCACAGATACGCAGTATTTT. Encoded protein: CAWIMRRGTDTQYF.

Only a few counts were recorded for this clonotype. The CDR3 DNA reads as TGTGCCAGCAGTCAGGGGGGGACCCAGCATTTT. Translating it yields CASSQGGTQHF. J is TRBJ1-5 and V is TRBV6-1; 7 positions agree with TRBD1. V dropped 5 bases and J dropped 11; count of bases not matched to a gene: 3. Germline CDR1 and CDR2: MNHNS and SASEGT. CDR3 length: 11 amino acids.

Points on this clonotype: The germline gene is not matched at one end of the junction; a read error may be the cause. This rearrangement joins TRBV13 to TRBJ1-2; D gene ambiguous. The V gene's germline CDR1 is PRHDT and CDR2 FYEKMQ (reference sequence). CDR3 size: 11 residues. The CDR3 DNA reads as TGTGCCAGCAGCTTGGCCGCAGACCGGCTCTTC. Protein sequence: CASSLAADRLF.

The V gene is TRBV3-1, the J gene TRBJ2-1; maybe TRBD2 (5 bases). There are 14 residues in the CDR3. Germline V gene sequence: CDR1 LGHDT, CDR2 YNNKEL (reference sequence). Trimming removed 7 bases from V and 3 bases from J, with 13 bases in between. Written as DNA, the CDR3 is TGTGCCAGCAACCATATGGGGAGCTACAATGAGCAGTTCTTC. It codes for CASNHMGSYNEQFF.

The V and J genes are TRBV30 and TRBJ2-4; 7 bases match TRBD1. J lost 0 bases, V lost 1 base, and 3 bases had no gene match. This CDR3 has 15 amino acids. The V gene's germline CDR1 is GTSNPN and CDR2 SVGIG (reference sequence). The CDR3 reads CAWSGDSLAKNIQYF. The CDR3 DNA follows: TGTGCCTGGAGTGGGGACAGTCTAGCCAAAAACATTCAGTACTTC.

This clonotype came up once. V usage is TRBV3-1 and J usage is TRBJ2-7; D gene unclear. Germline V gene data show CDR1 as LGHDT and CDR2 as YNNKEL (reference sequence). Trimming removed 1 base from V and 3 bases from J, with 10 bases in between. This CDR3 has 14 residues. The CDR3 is CASSQGYRNYEQYF. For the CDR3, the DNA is TGTGCCAGCAGCCAAGGTTACAGAAACTACGAGCAGTACTTC.

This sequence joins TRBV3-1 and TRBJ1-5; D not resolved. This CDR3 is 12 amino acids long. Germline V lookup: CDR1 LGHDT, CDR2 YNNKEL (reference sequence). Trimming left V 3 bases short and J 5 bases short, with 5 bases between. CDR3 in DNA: TGTGCCAGCAGCCACGGGGATCAGCCCCAGCATTTT. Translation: CASSHGDQPQHF.

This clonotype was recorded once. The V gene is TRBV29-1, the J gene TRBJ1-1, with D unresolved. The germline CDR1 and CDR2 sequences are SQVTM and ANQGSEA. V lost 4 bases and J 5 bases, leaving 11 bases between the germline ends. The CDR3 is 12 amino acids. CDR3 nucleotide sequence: TGCAGCGTTGCCGGAACTTGGACTGAAGCTTTCTTT. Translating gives CSVAGTWTEAFF.

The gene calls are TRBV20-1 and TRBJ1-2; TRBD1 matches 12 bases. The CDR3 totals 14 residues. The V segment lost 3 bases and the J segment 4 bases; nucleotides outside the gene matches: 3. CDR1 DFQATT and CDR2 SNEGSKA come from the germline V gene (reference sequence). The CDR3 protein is CSASGTGGVYGYTF. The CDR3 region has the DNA TGCAGTGCTAGTGGGACAGGGGGCGTCTATGGCTACACCTTC.

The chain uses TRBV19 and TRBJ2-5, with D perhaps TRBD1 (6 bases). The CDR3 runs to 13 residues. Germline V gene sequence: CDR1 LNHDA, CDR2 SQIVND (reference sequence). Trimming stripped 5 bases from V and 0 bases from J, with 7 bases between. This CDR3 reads CASSWTDQETQYF. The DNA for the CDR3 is TGTGCCAGTAGTTGGACAGACCAAGAGACCCAGTACTTC.

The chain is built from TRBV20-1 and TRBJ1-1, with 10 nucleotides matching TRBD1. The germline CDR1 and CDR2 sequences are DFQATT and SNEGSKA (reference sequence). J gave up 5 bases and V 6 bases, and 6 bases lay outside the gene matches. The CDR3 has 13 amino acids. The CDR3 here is CSADRGLATEAFF. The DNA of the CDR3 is TGCAGTGCCGACAGGGGGCTGGCGACTGAAGCTTTCTTT.

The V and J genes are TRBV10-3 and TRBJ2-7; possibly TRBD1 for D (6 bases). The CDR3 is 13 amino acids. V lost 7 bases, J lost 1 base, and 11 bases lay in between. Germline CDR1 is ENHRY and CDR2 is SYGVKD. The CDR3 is CAIKRTESYEQYF. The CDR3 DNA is TGTGCCATCAAGCGGACAGAGTCCTACGAGCAGTACTTC.

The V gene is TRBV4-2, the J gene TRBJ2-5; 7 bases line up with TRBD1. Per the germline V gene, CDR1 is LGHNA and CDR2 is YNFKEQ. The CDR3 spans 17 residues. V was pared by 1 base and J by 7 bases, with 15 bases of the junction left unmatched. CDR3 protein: CASSQATGQPGLWTQYF. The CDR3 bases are TGTGCCAGCAGCCAAGCAACGGGACAGCCAGGCCTGTGGACCCAGTACTTC.

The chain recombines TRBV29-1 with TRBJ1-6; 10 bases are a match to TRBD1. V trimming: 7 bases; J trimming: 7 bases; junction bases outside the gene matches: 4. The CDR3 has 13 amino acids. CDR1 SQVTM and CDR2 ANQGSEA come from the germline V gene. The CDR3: CSGRQGANSPLHF. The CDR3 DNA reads TGCAGCGGAAGACAGGGGGCAAATTCACCCCTCCACTTT.

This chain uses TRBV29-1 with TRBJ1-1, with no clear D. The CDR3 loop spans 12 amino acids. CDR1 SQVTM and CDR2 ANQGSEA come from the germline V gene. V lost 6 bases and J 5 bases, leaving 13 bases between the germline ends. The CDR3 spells CSVRGLGTEAFF. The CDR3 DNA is TGCAGCGTGCGCGGGCTTGGTACTGAAGCTTTCTTT.

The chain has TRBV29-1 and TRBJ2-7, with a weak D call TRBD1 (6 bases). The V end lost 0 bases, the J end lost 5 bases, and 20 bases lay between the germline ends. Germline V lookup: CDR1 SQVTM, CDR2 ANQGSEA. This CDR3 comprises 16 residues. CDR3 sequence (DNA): TGCAGCGTTGAAGATCCTAAGACAGGCTCCTACGACGAGCAGTACTTC. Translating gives CSVEDPKTGSYDEQYF.